This entry lists 24 T cell receptor beta chains sequenced from one sample in a study of PD-L1 blockade in urothelial cancer. Time point: peripheral blood 6 weeks after treatment start. Clones were sequenced by immunoSEQ multiplex PCR, and TCRdb holds only the in-frame ones, with some missing. Here the sample spans fewer than 90,000 clones, 75% to 95% being singletons. The specimen comprised PBMCs, sampled around atezolizumab (anti-PD-L1) treatment. The receptors shown here come from a woman aged 80 or older with urothelial cancer.

J is TRBJ2-2 and V is TRBV6-1, with D perhaps matching TRBD2 (7 bases). V lost 10 bases and J lost 9, with 24 bases in between. Germline assignment: CDR1 MNHNS and CDR2 SASEGT. The CDR3 runs to 15 residues. The CDR3 loop reads CANPRGGGFERELFF. CDR3 nucleotides: TGTGCCAACCCAAGAGGGGGGGGGTTTGAGAGGGAGCTGTTTTTT.

The V and J genes are TRBV9 and TRBJ1-2; 7 bases are shared with TRBD1. The V gene's germline CDR1 is SGDLS and CDR2 YYNGEE. The CDR3 contains 15 residues. Trimming at V came to 0 bases and at J to 6 bases, leaving 8 bases not matched to a gene. The CDR3, as DNA: TGTGCCAGCAGCGTAGAGAAGGGGGCTGAGAATGGCTACACCTTC. Encoded protein: CASSVEKGAENGYTF. Filled out from reference TRBV9 and TRBJ1-2, the complete variable domain reads DSGVTQTPKHLITATGQRVTLRCSPRSGDLSVYWYQQSLDQGLQFLIQYYNGEERAKGNILERFSAQQFPDLHSELNLSSLELGDSALYFCASSVEKGAENGYTFGSGTRLTVV.

The J gene is TRBJ1-1, the V gene TRBV5-6, with D possibly matching TRBD1 (5 bases). Trimming shortened V by 0 bases and J by 4 bases, and 13 bases separated the two germline ends. The CDR3 runs 15 residues. CDR1 is SGHDT and CDR2 is YYEEEE in the germline V gene. The CDR3 region has the DNA TGTGCCAGCAGCTTGGGGATGGGGCAGCCCACTGAAGCTTTCTTT. Translating gives CASSLGMGQPTEAFF.

This clone is a singleton in its sample. The chain couples TRBV19 to TRBJ1-5; the D is unclear. CDR1 and CDR2 from the germline V gene are LNHDA and SQIVND (reference sequence). There are 16 residues in the CDR3. The V end lost 7 bases, the J end lost 0 bases, and 16 bases lay between the germline ends. CDR3 residues: CASTALTDYSNQPQHF. CDR3 bases: TGTGCCAGTACTGCTCTTACAGACTATAGCAATCAGCCCCAGCATTTT.

In this sample, this clone turned up once. This chain uses TRBV9 with TRBJ1-3; D possibly corresponds to TRBD1 (6 bases). This CDR3 is built from 16 residues. The V end was cut by 3 bases, the J end by 4 bases, with 17 bases between. The germline V gene has CDR1 SGDLS and CDR2 YYNGEE. The CDR3 bases are TGTGCCAGCAGCGAAACAGGGAAGACTTCCGGAAACACCATATATTTT. Its translation is CASSETGKTSGNTIYF.

The chain recombines TRBV18 with TRBJ2-3; perhaps TRBD1 as D (5 bases). Trimming left V 3 bases short and J 3 bases short, with 16 bases between. Germline CDR1 is KGHSH and CDR2 is LQKENI. The CDR3 runs to 16 residues. The CDR3 loop reads CASSPRTSQGTDTQYF. The CDR3 nucleotides are TGTGCCAGCTCACCGAGGACATCCCAAGGGACAGATACGCAGTATTTT.

V is TRBV5-5 and J is TRBJ1-1; possibly TRBD1 for D (6 bases). The germline V and J ends were trimmed by 2 bases and 4 bases, with 15 bases remaining between them. CDR3 size: 15 residues. Germline V gene lookup returns CDR1 SGHKS and CDR2 YYEKEE (reference sequence). The CDR3 nucleotides read TGTGCCAGCAGCTTTCAGACAGGCTGGGGCACTGAAGCTTTCTTT. It codes for CASSFQTGWGTEAFF.

The V and J genes are TRBV27 and TRBJ2-1; 11 positions match TRBD2. V shed 6 bases and J 9 bases; nucleotides not matched to a gene: 4. CDR3 length equals 13 residues. Germline loops: CDR1 MNHEY, CDR2 SMNVEV (reference sequence). The CDR3 loop is CASRPSGRPEQFF. The CDR3 DNA follows: TGTGCCAGCAGACCTAGCGGGAGGCCTGAGCAGTTCTTC.

The rearrangement links TRBV29-1 to TRBJ2-3; 9 bases match TRBD2. This CDR3 has 15 amino acids. Trimming cost V 4 bases and J 6 bases; bases outside gene matches: 11. Germline values: CDR1 SQVTM, CDR2 ANQGSEA. The CDR3 bases are TGCAGCGTTGTTAGCCTAGCGGGACCTAGGGATACGCAGTATTTT. It yields the protein CSVVSLAGPRDTQYF.

The chain recombines TRBV28 with TRBJ2-3; no clear D. The CDR3 totals 12 residues. Germline-derived CDR1 and CDR2 are MDHEN and SYDVKM. With 3 bases removed from V and 3 bases from J, the gap between germline ends came to 4 bases. CDR3 sequence: CASSFTTDTQYF. The DNA for the CDR3 is TGTGCCAGCAGTTTTACTACAGATACGCAGTATTTT.

The chain has TRBV6-1 and TRBJ1-1; possible D gene TRBD1, 6 bases. Germline CDR1 MNHNS, CDR2 SASEGT. The germline V and J ends were trimmed by 2 bases and 7 bases, with 14 bases remaining between them. The CDR3 consists of 14 residues. The CDR3 bases are TGTGCCAGCAGTGAACTAGGGGGTACGGATGAAGCTTTCTTT. Translating it yields CASSELGGTDEAFF.

V and J are TRBV18 and TRBJ1-1; the D is unclear. The germline V gene has CDR1 KGHSH and CDR2 LQKENI. V lost 3 bases and J lost 5, with 19 bases in between. The CDR3 consists of 16 residues. This CDR3 is CASSPSTRASGTEAFF. For the CDR3, the DNA is TGTGCCAGCTCACCCTCGACTAGGGCCTCGGGGACTGAAGCTTTCTTT. The variable domain in full, with the rest retrieved from reference TRBV18 and TRBJ1-1, is NAGVMQNPRHLVRRRGQEARLRCSPMKGHSHVYWYRQLPEEGLKFMVYLQKENIIDESGMPKERFSAEFPKEGPSILRIQQVVRGDSAAYFCASSPSTRASGTEAFFGQGTRLTVV.

The chain recombines TRBV30 with TRBJ1-5, with 10 bases fitting TRBD1. V gave up 5 bases and J gave up 2 bases; unmatched junction bases: 0. Germline CDR1 GTSNPN, CDR2 SVGIG (reference sequence). CDR3 length: 13 residues. This chain's CDR3 is CAWGTGGNQPQHF. CDR3 DNA: TGTGCCTGGGGGACAGGGGGCAATCAGCCCCAGCATTTT.

CDR3 coding DNA: TGTGCCAGCAGTGCGACTAGCGGGAGGACTCTTGGTGAGCAGTTCTTC. It translates to CASSATSGRTLGEQFF. This chain joins TRBV27 and TRBJ2-1; 13 nucleotides align to TRBD2. The V gene's germline CDR1 is MNHEY and CDR2 SMNVEV (reference sequence). CDR3 length: 16 residues. The ends lost 5 bases at V and 9 bases at J; junction bases unmatched: 10.

The CDR3 spells CAWETGAYEQYF. The CDR3 DNA is TGTGCCTGGGAGACGGGGGCCTACGAGCAGTACTTC. The V and J genes are TRBV30 and TRBJ2-7, with a possible D match to TRBD2 (6 bases). This CDR3 is built from 12 residues. Trimming removed 5 bases at V and 2 bases at J, with 10 bases between. Germline V lookup: CDR1 GTSNPN, CDR2 SVGIG (reference sequence). The variable domain in full, completed from reference TRBV30 and TRBJ2-7, reads SQTIHQWPATLVQPVGSPLSLECTVEGTSNPNLYWYRQAAGRGLQLLFYSVGIGQISSEVPQNLSASRPQDRQFILSSKKLLLSDSGFYLCAWETGAYEQYFGPGTRLTVT.

This sequence joins TRBV7-9 and TRBJ1-4; D unresolved. CDR1 is SEHNR and CDR2 is FQNEAQ in the germline V gene (reference sequence). CDR3 length: 14 amino acids. The ends were cut back, 3 bases at V and 4 bases at J, with 9 bases in the middle. Here the CDR3 reads CASSLSGLNEKLFF. Written as DNA, the CDR3 is TGTGCCAGCAGCTTGAGCGGGCTTAATGAAAAACTGTTTTTT.

The gene calls are TRBV2 and TRBJ2-2, with TRBD1 identical over 9 bases. The junction had 5 bases not matched to a gene; V was cut back by 6 bases and J by 6 bases. CDR1 and CDR2 (germline): SNHLY, FYNNEI. CDR3 length equals 14 residues. The CDR3 DNA reads as TGTGCCAGCAGCTCGGGACAGGGCGCCGGGGAGCTGTTTTTT. Protein product: CASSSGQGAGELFF.

The V and J genes are TRBV2 and TRBJ2-1, with a possible D match to TRBD1 (6 bases). The V end was cut by 6 bases, the J end by 1 base, with 13 bases between. Per the germline V gene, CDR1 is SNHLY and CDR2 is FYNNEI. The CDR3 spans 15 residues. DNA of the CDR3: TGTGCCAGCAGCCTCCGGACAGTTTCCTACAATGAGCAGTTCTTC. It codes for CASSLRTVSYNEQFF.

The chain is built from TRBV5-8 and TRBJ2-1; possible D gene TRBD2, 5 bases. Germline values: CDR1 SGHTS, CDR2 YDEGEE. The CDR3 consists of 15 residues. V was shortened by 3 bases and J by 2 bases, with 12 bases between the two germline ends. This CDR3 reads CASSWNEGAYNEQFF. The CDR3 DNA follows: TGTGCCAGCAGCTGGAACGAGGGAGCCTACAATGAGCAGTTCTTC.

The J gene is TRBJ1-1, the V gene TRBV6-1, with 7 bases matching TRBD1. Germline CDR1 reads MNHNS; CDR2 reads SASEGT. This CDR3 contains 14 residues. The trim removed 4 bases at V and 5 bases at J, leaving 7 bases unmatched. The CDR3 protein is CASSVGGSRTEAFF. CDR3 DNA sequence: TGTGCCAGCAGTGTAGGGGGCTCGAGGACTGAAGCTTTCTTT.

This chain links TRBV5-1 with TRBJ2-2; TRBD2 agrees at 7 bases. V shed 4 bases, J shed 0 bases, and the junction held 6 bases outside the gene matches. This CDR3 is 16 amino acids long. Germline V gene sequence: CDR1 SGHRS, CDR2 YFSETQ. CDR3 nucleotides: TGCGCCAGCAGCCATTTTAGCGGGCCGAACACCGGGGAGCTGTTTTTT. Encoded protein: CASSHFSGPNTGELFF.

The chain joins TRBV29-1 to TRBJ1-1; 8 bases are shared with TRBD1. The germline gives CDR1 SQVTM, CDR2 ANQGSEA. The CDR3 length is 14 residues. Unmatched junction bases numbered 7, after V lost 6 bases and J lost 1 base. This CDR3 reads CSVDRGNGNTEAFF. The CDR3 DNA reads TGCAGCGTCGACAGGGGCAACGGGAACACTGAAGCTTTCTTT.

The chain carries TRBV2 and TRBJ1-3, with D unclear. This CDR3 is built from 15 residues. Trimming cost V 1 base and J 2 bases, with 9 bases left between them. Germline V gene data show CDR1 as SNHLY and CDR2 as FYNNEI. For the CDR3, the DNA is TGTGCCAGCAGTGAAGGGACTTTGGCTGGAAACACCATATATTTT. Its protein product is CASSEGTLAGNTIYF.

The V and J genes are TRBV5-1 and TRBJ2-3; D may be TRBD2 (6 bases). The V end was cut by 5 bases, the J end by 2 bases, with 18 bases between. The germline gives CDR1 SGHRS, CDR2 YFSETQ. The CDR3 contains 16 residues. The CDR3 reads CASRRISGTNTDTQYF. CDR3 nucleotide sequence: TGCGCCAGCAGACGCATTAGCGGAACTAACACAGATACGCAGTATTTT.